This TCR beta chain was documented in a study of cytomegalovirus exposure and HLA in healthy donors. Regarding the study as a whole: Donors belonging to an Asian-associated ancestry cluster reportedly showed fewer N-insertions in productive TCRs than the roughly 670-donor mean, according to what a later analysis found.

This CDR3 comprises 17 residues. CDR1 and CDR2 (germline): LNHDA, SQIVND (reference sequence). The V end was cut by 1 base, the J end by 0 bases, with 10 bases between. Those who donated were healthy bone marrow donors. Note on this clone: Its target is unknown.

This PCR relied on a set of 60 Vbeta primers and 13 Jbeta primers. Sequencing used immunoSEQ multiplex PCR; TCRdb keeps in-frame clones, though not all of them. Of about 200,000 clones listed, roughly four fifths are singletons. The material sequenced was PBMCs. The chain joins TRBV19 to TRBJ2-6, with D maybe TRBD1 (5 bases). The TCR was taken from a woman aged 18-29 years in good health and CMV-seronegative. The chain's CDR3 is CASSIGSGRSGANVLTF. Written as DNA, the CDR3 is TGTGCCAGTAGTATAGGTTCAGGGCGCTCTGGGGCCAACGTCCTGACTTTC.